The 26 T cell receptor beta chains given below trace back to one sample, sequenced in a study of blood T cell repertoires in COVID-19. Here immunoSEQ multiplex PCR was the method, and the copy in TCRdb shows in-frame clones only, minus some. In the table there are fewer than 500,000 clones, 85% to 90% of which are singletons. The sequenced sample consisted of peripheral blood. These receptors all stem from a man aged 18 to 35 with COVID-19, enrolled during active disease.

The gene calls are TRBV12-3 or TRBV12-4 and TRBJ2-7; a possible D gene is TRBD1 (6 bases). This CDR3 spans 13 amino acids. Trimming stripped 6 bases from V and 3 bases from J, with 12 bases between. CDR3 DNA sequence: TGTGCCAGCAGAAAGGGACACCTCTACGAGCAGTACTTC. As protein: CASRKGHLYEQYF.

The chain is built from TRBV15 and TRBJ2-5; 7 bases are a match to TRBD1. CDR1 is LNHNV, CDR2 YYDKDF, per germline (reference sequence). After removal of 5 bases from V and 0 bases from J, the junction contained 6 bases not matched to a gene. This CDR3 comprises 15 residues. The CDR3 is CATSPTGAYQETQYF. The CDR3 nucleotides are TGTGCCACCAGCCCCACAGGGGCTTACCAAGAGACCCAGTACTTC. The full variable domain, rest sourced from reference TRBV15 and TRBJ2-5, is DAMVIQNPRYQVTQFGKPVTLSCSQTLNHNVMYWYQQKSSQAPKLLFHYYDKDFNNEADTPDNFQSRRPNTSFCFLDIRSPGLGDTAMYLCATSPTGAYQETQYFGPGTRLLVL.

The chain uses TRBV6-1 and TRBJ2-1, with 15 bases identical to TRBD2. Germline V gene sequence: CDR1 MNHNS, CDR2 SASEGT. The CDR3 is 16 residues long. V shed 2 bases and J 9 bases; nucleotides not matched to a gene: 5. As DNA, the CDR3 is TGTGCCAGCAGTGAAATCTGGACTAGCGGGGGGGGTGAGCAGTTCTTC. Translation: CASSEIWTSGGGEQFF.

This chain uses TRBV5-5 with TRBJ2-1; D is ambiguous. The CDR3 has 11 residues. The V gene's germline CDR1 is SGHKS and CDR2 YYEKEE (reference sequence). V was clipped by 4 bases and J by 7 bases, with 6 bases between them. CDR3 bases: TGTGCCAGCAGCCAAACAAATGAGCAGTTCTTC. As protein: CASSQTNEQFF.

The gene calls are TRBV2 and TRBJ1-2, with D unresolved. Germline V gives CDR1 SNHLY, CDR2 FYNNEI. The V gene lost 6 bases and the J gene lost 4 bases, with 6 bases spanning the gap. The CDR3 is 11 residues long. CDR3 loop: CASSPGYGYTF. DNA for the CDR3: TGTGCCAGCAGCCCGGGCTATGGCTACACCTTC.

There are a few counts of this clone. The chain combines TRBV6-6 with TRBJ1-1; 7 bases line up with TRBD1. Germline loops: CDR1 MNHNY, CDR2 SVGAGI (reference sequence). The V gene end was trimmed by 5 bases and the J gene end by 0 bases; junction bases not matched to a gene: 9. There are 16 residues in the CDR3. CDR3: CASSRDSTGMNTEAFF. The CDR3 region has the DNA TGTGCCAGCAGTCGAGACTCGACAGGGATGAACACTGAAGCTTTCTTT.

In its sample, this clone was seen a few times. The genes are TRBV2 and TRBJ2-2; 9 bases align to TRBD1. CDR1 is SNHLY, CDR2 FYNNEI, per germline. Losses at the gene ends were 5 bases for V and 5 bases for J; bases not matched to a gene: 12. The CDR3 is 17 amino acids. CDR3 DNA sequence: TGTGCCAGCAGTCCCCTAGGAGGGACAGGGAGGACCGGGGAGCTGTTTTTT. Protein product: CASSPLGGTGRTGELFF.

V is TRBV19 and J is TRBJ2-1, with TRBD2 identical over 8 bases. Germline trimming cut 1 base from V and 7 bases from J; bases unmatched to any gene: 6. Germline CDR1 is LNHDA and CDR2 is SQIVND (reference sequence). This CDR3 contains 15 residues. CDR3 in amino acids: CASSIGVRGANEQFF. The CDR3 nucleotides read TGTGCCAGTAGTATAGGGGTGCGGGGGGCTAATGAGCAGTTCTTC.

The chain has TRBV6-5 and TRBJ2-1; a possible D gene is TRBD2 (5 bases). CDR3 length: 15 amino acids. V was cut by 11 bases and J by 5 bases, with 22 bases left in between. The germline gives CDR1 MNHEY, CDR2 SVGAGI. Written as DNA, the CDR3 is TGTGCCGCAAGCGGTTACCTCCCTGGGAACAATGAGCAGTTCTTC. Protein product: CAASGYLPGNNEQFF.

The V call is TRBV25-1, the J call TRBJ2-7; 10 nucleotides line up with TRBD1. V lost 4 bases, J lost 0 bases, and 12 bases stayed unmatched. Germline CDR1 and CDR2: MGHDK and SYGVNS. The CDR3 is 18 amino acids. CDR3 DNA sequence: TGTGCCAGCAGTGCCGTTCCGGGACAGGGGCCGAGCTCCTACGAGCAGTACTTC. Residues: CASSAVPGQGPSSYEQYF.

The chain has TRBV13 and TRBJ2-3; 7 positions agree with TRBD2. V shed 3 bases and J 5 bases; nucleotides not matched to a gene: 5. The CDR3 loop spans 14 amino acids. Germline lookup yields CDR1 PRHDT and CDR2 FYEKMQ (reference sequence). The CDR3 DNA reads as TGTGCCAGCAGCTTCCGCGGGAGCGGAGATACGCAGTATTTT. Amino acid sequence: CASSFRGSGDTQYF.

The CDR3: CASSTGTGGKIEQFF. The CDR3, as DNA: TGTGCCAGTAGCACCGGGACAGGGGGCAAGATTGAGCAGTTCTTC. The chain uses TRBV19 and TRBJ2-1; TRBD1 matches 12 bases. The germline V gene has CDR1 LNHDA and CDR2 SQIVND (reference sequence). This CDR3 has 15 residues. The trim removed 6 bases at V and 9 bases at J, leaving 9 bases unmatched.

This chain joins TRBV10-1 and TRBJ2-7; the D is unclear. Germline lookup yields CDR1 WNHNN and CDR2 SYGVQD (reference sequence). The CDR3 spans 14 residues. Trimming removed 6 bases from V and 1 base from J, with 13 bases in between. CDR3 nucleotides: TGCGCCAGCAGCCCCGAGGCGAAATCCTACGAGCAGTACTTC. Its protein is CASSPEAKSYEQYF.

The rearrangement joins TRBV19 to TRBJ2-7; 11 bases align to TRBD2. The germline V gene has CDR1 LNHDA and CDR2 SQIVND (reference sequence). V lost 7 bases to trimming and J lost 2 bases; unmatched junction nucleotides: 7. This CDR3 is built from 15 residues. DNA for the CDR3: TGTGCCAGTACCGGGACTAGCGGCACGACCTACGAGCAGTACTTC. Residues: CASTGTSGTTYEQYF.

The V and J genes are TRBV7-6 and TRBJ2-7, with TRBD1 matching over 8 bases. CDR1 and CDR2 from the germline V gene are SGHVS and FNYEAQ. The CDR3 length is 14 residues. V shed 5 bases and J 4 bases; nucleotides not matched to a gene: 7. The DNA of the CDR3 is TGTGCCAGCAGCCCTGGACAGGGTCTTTACGAGCAGTACTTC. It is translated as CASSPGQGLYEQYF.

V and J are TRBV5-1 and TRBJ2-3; a possible D gene is TRBD2 (5 bases). With 2 bases removed from V and 5 bases from J, the gap between germline ends came to 12 bases. The CDR3 is 14 amino acids. From germline, CDR1 is SGHRS and CDR2 YFSETQ. The CDR3 here is CASSFGDLEDTQYF. The CDR3 bases are TGCGCCAGCAGCTTCGGGGATCTGGAAGATACGCAGTATTTT.

J is TRBJ2-1 and V is TRBV2, with 14 bases identical to TRBD2. Germline CDR1 reads SNHLY; CDR2 reads FYNNEI. V shed 4 bases, J shed 10 bases, and the junction held 3 bases outside the gene matches. CDR3 length equals 14 residues. The DNA of the CDR3 is TGTGCCAGCAGTGTGGGACTAGCGGGAGAAGAGCAGTTCTTC. It translates to CASSVGLAGEEQFF.

A few counts support this clone. DNA for the CDR3: TGCGCCAGCAGCAAACGGACTAGCGGGACGGGCGAGCAGTACTTC. Protein product: CASSKRTSGTGEQYF. The chain couples TRBV4-1 to TRBJ2-7; 12 bases line up with TRBD2. This CDR3 contains 15 residues. V was clipped by 5 bases and J by 6 bases; unmatched bases: 8. Per germline, CDR1 MGHRA and CDR2 YSYEKL.

The chain links TRBV7-8 to TRBJ2-5; TRBD2 matches at 14 bases. The CDR3 runs 16 residues. Germline V gene lookup returns CDR1 SGHVS and CDR2 FQNEAQ. V lost 5 bases, J lost 5 bases, and 7 bases stayed unmatched. In nucleotides, the CDR3 is TGTGCCAGCAGCCGCCGACTAGCGGGAGGGGTGGAGACCCAGTACTTC. Residues: CASSRRLAGGVETQYF.

This chain uses TRBV7-8 with TRBJ1-1; D perhaps matches TRBD1 (5 bases). The CDR3 has 13 residues. With 6 bases removed from V and 2 bases from J, the gap between germline ends came to 10 bases. In germline, CDR1 is SGHVS, CDR2 FQNEAQ. In DNA form, the CDR3 reads TGTGCCAGCAGACAACAGGTTAACACTGAAGCTTTCTTT. Protein product: CASRQQVNTEAFF.

V usage is TRBV3-1 (or the pseudogene TRBV3-2) and J usage is TRBJ1-5, with D possibly matching TRBD1 (6 bases). The CDR3 has 13 amino acids. The germline V gene has CDR1 LGHDT and CDR2 YNNKEL (reference sequence). Trimming cost V 4 bases and J 5 bases, with 9 bases left between them. DNA for the CDR3: TGTGCCAGCAGCCGACAGGTGCATCAGCCCCAGCATTTT. Its translation is CASSRQVHQPQHF.

The chain carries TRBV7-6 and TRBJ2-7; D is unresolved. This CDR3 is 14 amino acids long. Germline CDR1 is SGHVS and CDR2 is FNYEAQ. The V and J ends lost 0 bases and 0 bases respectively, with 6 bases between them. CDR3 nucleotides: TGTGCCAGCAGCTTAGCCGTTAGCTCCTACGAGCAGTACTTC. Protein product: CASSLAVSSYEQYF.

This chain links TRBV30 with TRBJ2-1, with 10 bases fitting TRBD2. The CDR3 covers 19 residues. V shed 3 bases and J 3 bases; nucleotides not matched to a gene: 17. CDR1 and CDR2 from the germline V gene are GTSNPN and SVGIG (reference sequence). CDR3 loop: CAWRRGWTSGGGGYNEQFF. The CDR3 DNA sequence: TGTGCCTGGAGGCGAGGGTGGACTAGCGGAGGGGGGGGCTACAATGAGCAGTTCTTC.

V gene TRBV5-6 combines with J gene TRBJ2-6; D is undetermined. The V end lost 4 bases, the J end lost 0 bases, and 5 bases lay between the germline ends. The length of the CDR3 is 14 residues. Germline V gene lookup returns CDR1 SGHDT and CDR2 YYEEEE. The CDR3 loop reads CASSLFSGANVLTF. Here the CDR3 DNA reads TGTGCCAGCAGCCTATTCTCTGGGGCCAACGTCCTGACTTTC.

The rearrangement links TRBV2 to TRBJ2-5; D possibly corresponds to TRBD2 (6 bases). CDR1 is SNHLY, CDR2 FYNNEI, per germline. V was shortened by 7 bases and J by 2 bases, with 14 bases between the two germline ends. The CDR3 contains 14 residues. In DNA form, the CDR3 reads TGTGCCAGCAACACCCTGGGAGGACAAGAGACCCAGTACTTC. Encoded protein: CASNTLGGQETQYF. Full variable domain (remainder filled in from reference TRBV2 and TRBJ2-5): EPEVTQTPSHQVTQMGQEVILRCVPISNHLYFYWYRQILGQKVEFLVSFYNNEISEKSEIFDDQFSVERPDGSNFTLKIRSTKLEDSAMYFCASNTLGGQETQYFGPGTRLLVL.

The chain employs TRBV19 and TRBJ1-5; no firm D call. Germline V gene lookup returns CDR1 LNHDA and CDR2 SQIVND (reference sequence). V lost 3 bases to trimming and J lost 7 bases, with 10 bases between them. The CDR3 has 13 amino acids. For the CDR3, the DNA is TGTGCCAGTAGTATTGAGGTGTGGCAGCCCCAGCATTTT. It is translated as CASSIEVWQPQHF. Full variable domain (rest looked up from reference TRBV19 and TRBJ1-5): DGGITQSPKYLFRKEGQNVTLSCEQNLNHDAMYWYRQDPGQGLRLIYYSQIVNDFQKGDIAEGYSVSREKKESFPLTVTSAQKNPTAFYLCASSIEVWQPQHFGDGTRLSIL.